A single sample is the source of the 2 T cell receptor beta chains below, sequenced in a study of blood T cell repertoires in COVID-19. Here immunoSEQ multiplex PCR was the method, and the copy in TCRdb shows in-frame clones only, minus some. The sample includes about 140,000 clones, more than 65% of them seen just once. Specimen: peripheral blood. The receptors originated from a human donor in a cohort sampled during active COVID-19.

V usage is TRBV18 and J usage is TRBJ2-1; 14 bases line up with TRBD2. This CDR3 is built from 15 residues. The trim removed 6 bases at V and 5 bases at J, leaving 3 bases unmatched. Germline CDR1 is KGHSH and CDR2 is LQKENI. CDR3 loop: CASSPGLAGDNEQFF. The CDR3 DNA reads as TGTGCCAGCTCTCCGGGACTAGCGGGAGACAATGAGCAGTTCTTC.

V usage is TRBV6-5 and J usage is TRBJ1-2; maybe TRBD1 (6 bases). The CDR3 extends over 13 amino acids. V was clipped by 5 bases and J by 8 bases, with 15 bases between them. The germline CDR1 and CDR2 sequences are MNHEY and SVGAGI. This CDR3 reads CASSTGGAGGYTF. CDR3 in DNA: TGTGCCAGCAGTACCGGGGGGGCGGGAGGCTACACCTTC.